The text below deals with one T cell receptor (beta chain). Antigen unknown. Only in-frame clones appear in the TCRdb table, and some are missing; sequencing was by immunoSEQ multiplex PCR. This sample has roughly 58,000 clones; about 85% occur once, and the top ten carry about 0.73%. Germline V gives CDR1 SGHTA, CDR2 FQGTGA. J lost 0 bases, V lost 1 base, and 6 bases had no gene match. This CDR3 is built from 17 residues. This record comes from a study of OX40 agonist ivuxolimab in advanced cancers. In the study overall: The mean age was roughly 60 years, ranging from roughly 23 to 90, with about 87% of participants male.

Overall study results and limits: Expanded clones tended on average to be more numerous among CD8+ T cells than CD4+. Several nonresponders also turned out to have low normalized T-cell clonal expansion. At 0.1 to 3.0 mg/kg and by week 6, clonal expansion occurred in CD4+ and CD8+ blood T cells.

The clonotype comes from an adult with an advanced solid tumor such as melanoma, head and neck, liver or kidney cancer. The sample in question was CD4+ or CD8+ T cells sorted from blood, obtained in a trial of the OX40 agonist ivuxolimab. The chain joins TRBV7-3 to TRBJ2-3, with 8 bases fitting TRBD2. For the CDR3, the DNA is TGTGCCAGCAGCTTAAATCCGTCTAGCGGGAGCACAGATACGCAGTATTTT. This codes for CASSLNPSSGSTDTQYF. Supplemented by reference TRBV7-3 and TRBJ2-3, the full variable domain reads GAGVSQTPSNKVTEKGKYVELRCDPISGHTALYWYRQSLGQGPEFLIYFQGTGAADDSGLPNDRFFAVRPEGSVSTLKIQRTERGDSAVYLCASSLNPSSGSTDTQYFGPGTRLTVL.